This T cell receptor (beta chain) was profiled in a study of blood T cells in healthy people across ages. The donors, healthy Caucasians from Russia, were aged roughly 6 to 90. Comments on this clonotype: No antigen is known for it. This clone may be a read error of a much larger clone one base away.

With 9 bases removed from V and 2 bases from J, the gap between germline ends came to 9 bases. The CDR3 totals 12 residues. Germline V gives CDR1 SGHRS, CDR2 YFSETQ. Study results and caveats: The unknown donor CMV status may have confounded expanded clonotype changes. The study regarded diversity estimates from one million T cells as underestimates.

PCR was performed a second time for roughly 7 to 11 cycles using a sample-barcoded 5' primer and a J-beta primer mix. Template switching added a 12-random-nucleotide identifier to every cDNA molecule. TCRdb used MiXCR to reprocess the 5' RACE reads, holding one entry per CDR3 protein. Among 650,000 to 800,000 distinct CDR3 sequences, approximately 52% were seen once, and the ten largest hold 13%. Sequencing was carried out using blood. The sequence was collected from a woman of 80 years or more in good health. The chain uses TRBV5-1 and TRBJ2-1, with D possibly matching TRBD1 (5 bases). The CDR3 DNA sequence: TGCGCCAACAGGCGGACCTACAATGAGCAGTTCTTC. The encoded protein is CANRRTYNEQFF.